A single sample is the source of the 5 T cell receptor beta chains below, sequenced in a study of T cells after yellow fever vaccination. TCRdb called the 5' RACE reads again in MiXCR, with one record for every CDR3 protein. The data contain some 350,000 distinct CDR3 sequences, 7.5% to 9% of them singletons. Sequenced material: PBMCs, taken on the day of the first yellow fever vaccination. The receptors were sampled from a man younger than 35 who received the YFV17D yellow fever vaccine.

This clonotype was observed many times. J is TRBJ2-1 and V is TRBV5-1, with 9 nucleotides matching TRBD2. This CDR3 contains 15 residues. Germline assignment: CDR1 SGHRS and CDR2 YFSETQ. The junction had 7 bases not matched to a gene; V was cut back by 2 bases and J by 7 bases. The CDR3 spells CASSLGLASWNEQFF. The CDR3, as DNA: TGCGCCAGCAGCTTAGGACTAGCGAGTTGGAATGAGCAGTTCTTC.

This clonotype has a handful of counts. This chain connects TRBV14 to TRBJ2-1, with no clear D. V gave up 4 bases and J gave up 4 bases, with 11 bases separating them. There are 14 residues in the CDR3. The germline gives CDR1 SGHDN, CDR2 FVKESK. The CDR3 coding sequence is TGTGCCAGCAGCCTCTCGACTGGATACAATGAGCAGTTCTTC. Encoded protein: CASSLSTGYNEQFF.

This clonotype has just a few counts. This chain joins TRBV19 and TRBJ2-7, with 7 bases identical to TRBD1. This CDR3 spans 15 amino acids. Trimming removed 6 bases from V and 5 bases from J; junction bases left unmatched: 13. CDR1 and CDR2 from the germline V gene are LNHDA and SQIVND (reference sequence). As DNA, the CDR3 is TGTGCCAGTAGCTCCCCCGGACAGGAGTCGAACGAGCAGTACTTC. It yields the protein CASSSPGQESNEQYF.

The sample holds many counts of this clonotype. The chain couples TRBV12-3 or TRBV12-4 to TRBJ1-1; no clear D gene. CDR3 length: 13 amino acids. Between the trimmed V and J ends, which lost 6 bases and 0 bases, there was a span of 8 bases. The CDR3 is CASRGSLNTEAFF. The CDR3 DNA reads as TGTGCCAGCAGGGGATCCCTGAACACTGAAGCTTTCTTT.

This clonotype has more than one count but fewer than ten. The rearrangement links TRBV5-8 to TRBJ2-3; D is perhaps TRBD1 (5 bases). CDR1 is SGHTS, CDR2 YDEGEE, per germline. The V gene lost 0 bases and the J gene lost 5 bases, with 13 bases spanning the gap. This CDR3 region has 15 residues. The CDR3 DNA reads TGTGCCAGCAGCTTGGCATGGGGTAGGGGAGATACGCAGTATTTT. It encodes CASSLAWGRGDTQYF.